The 17 T cell receptor beta chains below were found in one sample sequenced in a study of blood T cells in healthy people across ages. PCR was performed a second time for about 7 to 11 cycles using a sample-barcoded 5' primer and a J-beta primer mix. TCRdb used MiXCR to reprocess the 5' RACE reads, holding one entry per CDR3 protein. Here the sample spans around 1.7 million distinct CDR3 sequences, roughly 27% being singletons. The specimen was blood. The receptors here all came from a woman in her 30s in good health.

The V gene is TRBV27, the J gene TRBJ2-1; TRBD2 is a possible D gene (7 bases). The CDR3 sequence is 12 residues long. V lost 4 bases and J lost 9, with 10 bases in between. The germline V gene encodes CDR1 MNHEY and CDR2 SMNVEV (reference sequence). The CDR3 DNA sequence: TGTGCCAGCAGTTCCGCGGGGGCTGAGCAGTTCTTC. Amino acids: CASSSAGAEQFF.

This sequence joins TRBV20-1 and TRBJ2-5; 12 bases are a match to TRBD2. The last part of the DNA fits TRBJ2-7 better; the J call may be wrong. The V gene's germline CDR1 is DFQATT and CDR2 SNEGSKA (reference sequence). The CDR3 has 14 residues. CDR3 protein: CSAFLAGGPHEQYF. In DNA, the CDR3 is TGCAGTGCTTTTCTAGCGGGAGGGCCCCACGAGCAGTACTTC.

The chain couples TRBV20-1 to TRBJ1-4; 9 bases agree with TRBD1. Trimming took 2 bases from V and 4 from J; bases not matched to a gene: 8. The CDR3 runs to 16 residues. Germline V gene sequence: CDR1 DFQATT, CDR2 SNEGSKA (reference sequence). The CDR3 reads CSARNRGHQSNEKLFF. The CDR3 region has the DNA TGCAGTGCTAGAAACAGGGGGCATCAGAGTAATGAAAAACTGTTTTTT.

This clonotype was seen only a few times. This chain uses TRBV20-1 with TRBJ2-1, with D tentatively TRBD2 (6 bases). Per the germline V gene, CDR1 is DFQATT and CDR2 is SNEGSKA (reference sequence). The CDR3 consists of 15 residues. V shed 0 bases and J shed 5 bases, with 14 bases lying between them. The CDR3 loop reads CSARDRGNTHNEQFF. Here the CDR3 DNA reads TGCAGTGCTAGAGATCGGGGGAACACTCACAATGAGCAGTTCTTC.

The chain employs TRBV5-1 and TRBJ2-4, with D perhaps matching TRBD1 or TRBD2 (6 bases each). Germline lookup yields CDR1 SGHRS and CDR2 YFSETQ. CDR3 length equals 13 residues. Trimming left V 10 bases short and J 6 bases short, with 17 bases between. The CDR3 DNA reads TGCGCCTCGAGGGGGGAGGAAGTAAACATTCAGTACTTC. Translated: CASRGEEVNIQYF.

This clonotype occurred many times. This chain joins TRBV29-1 and TRBJ2-5; D gene unclear. The germline V gene encodes CDR1 SQVTM and CDR2 ANQGSEA. The CDR3 consists of 11 residues. Between the trimmed V and J ends, which lost 5 bases and 3 bases, there was a span of 7 bases. CDR3 coding DNA: TGCAGCGTTCGTGGGGAAGAGACCCAGTACTTC. This sequence encodes CSVRGEETQYF.

There are a few counts of this clonotype. The chain carries TRBV6-1 and TRBJ2-5; D might be TRBD1 (5 bases). V lost 6 bases to trimming and J lost 3 bases, with 11 bases between them. This CDR3 comprises 13 residues. Per germline, CDR1 MNHNS and CDR2 SASEGT. CDR3 residues: CASRRTREETQYF. CDR3 sequence (DNA): TGTGCCAGCAGGCGGACAAGGGAAGAGACCCAGTACTTC.

The chain is built from TRBV10-3 and TRBJ1-2, with 7 bases that match TRBD1. The CDR3 covers 13 residues. V lost 4 bases and J lost 4; bases outside the gene matches: 3. Germline lookup yields CDR1 ENHRY and CDR2 SYGVKD. The CDR3: CAISGAGGYGYTF. CDR3 in DNA: TGTGCCATCAGTGGGGCAGGGGGCTATGGCTACACCTTC.

The chain is built from TRBV12-3 or TRBV12-4 and TRBJ1-1; D is undetermined. This CDR3 region has 12 residues. The V and J ends lost 8 bases and 0 bases respectively, with 7 bases between them. This CDR3 is CASHRLNTEAFF. Written as DNA, the CDR3 is TGTGCCAGCCATAGGTTGAACACTGAAGCTTTCTTT.

This clonotype was picked up a small number of times. The chain links TRBV5-1 to TRBJ2-5, with TRBD2 matching over 8 bases. V dropped 0 bases and J dropped 5; count of bases not matched to a gene: 6. The CDR3 has 15 amino acids. Germline loops: CDR1 SGHRS, CDR2 YFSETQ. The CDR3 sequence is CASSLAAGVAETQYF. Written as DNA, the CDR3 is TGCGCCAGCAGCTTGGCAGCGGGAGTCGCGGAGACCCAGTACTTC.

In this sample, this clonotype turned up a few times. The chain is built from TRBV27 and TRBJ1-6, with a tentative D call TRBD1 (6 bases). The CDR3 spans 16 residues. V gave up 4 bases and J gave up 4 bases, with 14 bases separating them. Germline CDR1 reads MNHEY; CDR2 reads SMNVEV (reference sequence). CDR3 in amino acids: CASSSQGSIYNSPLHF. CDR3 coding DNA: TGTGCCAGCAGTTCTCAGGGGAGTATTTATAATTCACCCCTCCACTTT.

The chain carries TRBV18 and TRBJ2-3; 10 positions agree with TRBD1. Trimming removed 3 bases from V and 5 bases from J; junction bases left unmatched: 5. Germline V CDR1 and CDR2: KGHSH, LQKENI. The CDR3 runs to 15 residues. CDR3 sequence: CASSPSGQGRDTQYF. The CDR3 coding sequence is TGTGCCAGCTCACCTTCGGGACAGGGGAGAGATACGCAGTATTTT.

This clonotype was seen a few times. This chain joins TRBV7-9 and TRBJ2-7; D not certain. V lost 5 bases, J lost 5 bases, and 16 bases lay in between. CDR3 length: 14 amino acids. CDR1 is SEHNR, CDR2 FQNEAQ, per germline (reference sequence). The CDR3 region has the DNA TGTGCCAGCAGCAAGCTCGGCGACCCCCACGAGCAGTACTTC. It is translated as CASSKLGDPHEQYF.

This clonotype was counted a few times. The chain carries TRBV20-1 and TRBJ1-3, with D uncertain. The CDR3 contains 11 residues. V was cut by 3 bases and J by 8 bases, with 8 bases left in between. In germline, CDR1 is DFQATT, CDR2 SNEGSKA (reference sequence). Here the CDR3 DNA reads TGCAGTGCTAGTAGTGGGTACACCATATATTTT. Its protein is CSASSGYTIYF.

This clonotype was seen more than once but under ten times. The genes are TRBV10-3 and TRBJ1-4, with D possibly TRBD1 on 6 matching bases. V lost 11 bases and J 10 bases, leaving 20 bases between the germline ends. The CDR3 is 13 residues long. Germline-derived CDR1 and CDR2 are ENHRY and SYGVKD. The CDR3, as DNA: TGTGCCGTCGCCGGGACACAAGACGGAAAACTGTTTTTT. Translated: CAVAGTQDGKLFF.

J is TRBJ2-3 and V is TRBV5-1; no clear D gene. From germline, CDR1 is SGHRS and CDR2 YFSETQ. Trimming pared 4 bases from V and 0 bases from J, leaving 9 bases between. This CDR3 spans 14 amino acids. This CDR3 reads CASSAAESTDTQYF. The CDR3, as DNA: TGCGCCAGCAGCGCGGCAGAGAGCACAGATACGCAGTATTTT.

CDR3 sequence: CSALGPGGEQFF. CDR3 bases: TGCAGTGCGCTTGGACCTGGTGGTGAGCAGTTCTTC. The chain recombines TRBV20-1 with TRBJ2-1, with D uncertain. Trimming cost V 6 bases and J 9 bases, with 15 bases left between them. CDR3 size: 12 residues. The germline gives CDR1 DFQATT, CDR2 SNEGSKA (reference sequence).